Listed below are T cell receptor beta chains from one sample, sequenced in a study of cytomegalovirus exposure and HLA in healthy donors. The method was immunoSEQ multiplex PCR; TCRdb's version includes in-frame clones alone and lacks a portion of them. The sample lists more than 250,000 clones, roughly 88% occurring once. Sequencing was done on a sample of PBMCs. The source of these receptors is a woman younger than 45 in good health and CMV-seronegative. Each CDR3 is given with its conserved first and last residue. The order of the fields is V gene, D gene, clone size, J gene, CDR3 DNA, CDR3 protein. A D gene is named only where the DNA matches it firmly. Clone sizes are given selectively: once, few, many, or a class where the clone is expanded.

TRBV27	TRBD2	.	TRBJ2-7	TGTGCCAGCAGCCGGACTAGCGGTCCCTGGCAAGGCGAGCAGTACTTC	CASSRTSGPWQGEQYF
TRBV6-6	.	once	TRBJ2-7	TGTGCCAGCAGGGATTACCTCGAGCAGTACTTC	CASRDYLEQYF
TRBV21-1	.	.	TRBJ2-1	TGTGCCAGCAGCAATGCGTCACCGACAGGGGCTTACAATGAGCAGTTCTTC	CASSNASPTGAYNEQFF
TRBV5-1	TRBD1	.	TRBJ2-1	TGCGCCAGCAGCTATGACAGGGACAATGAGCAGTTCTTC	CASSYDRDNEQFF
TRBV10-1	.	.	TRBJ2-7	TGCGCCTTACACCAAGACAGGTCCTCCGGGGAGCAGTACTTC	CALHQDRSSGEQYF
TRBV29-1	.	.	TRBJ1-1	TGCAGCGTTGTCCCTGGGGGTATGAACACTGAAGCTTTCTTT	CSVVPGGMNTEAFF
TRBV4-2	.	.	TRBJ2-3	TGTGCCAGCAGCCAAGAGGGGGGGCACCCCACAGATACGCAGTATTTT	CASSQEGGHPTDTQYF
TRBV7-2	TRBD2	.	TRBJ2-7	TGTGCCAGCAGCTTCGGACTAGCCCCCTACGAGCAGTACTTC	CASSFGLAPYEQYF
TRBV4-3	TRBD2	.	TRBJ2-1	TGCGCCAGCAGCCCTAGCGGTACTGAGCAGTTCTTC	CASSPSGTEQFF
TRBV28	.	.	TRBJ2-7	TGTGCCAGCAGTTTGGCGAGCTCCTACGAGCAGTACTTC	CASSLASSYEQYF
TRBV29-1	TRBD2	.	TRBJ2-1	TGCAGCGTTGAAGGAGGGCTACTAGCGGGAGGAGGTAACAATGAGCAGTTCTTC	CSVEGGLLAGGGNNEQFF
TRBV18	.	.	TRBJ2-5	TGTGCCAGCTCACCACCGTTTTTGGAGACCCAGTACTTC	CASSPPFLETQYF
TRBV11-3	.	.	TRBJ2-7	TGTGCCAGCAGCTTAGAATACGACTACGAGCAGTACTTC	CASSLEYDYEQYF
TRBV27	.	few	TRBJ2-2	TGTGCCAACCACCTTTTGGAGGTTGCGACCGGGGAGCTGTTTTTT	CANHLLEVATGELFF
TRBV5-1	TRBD2	once	TRBJ2-3	TGCGCCAGCAGCTTGGTAGCGGGAGGCACTAAAGATACGCAGTATTTT	CASSLVAGGTKDTQYF
TRBV7-8	.	few	TRBJ1-2	TGTGCCAGCAGCCCCCGGGACCTGAACTATGGCTACACCTTC	CASSPRDLNYGYTF
TRBV5-8	TRBD2	.	TRBJ2-2	TGTGCCAGCAGCTTGAACCGACTAGCGGGGGCGACCGGGGAGCTGTTTTTT	CASSLNRLAGATGELFF
TRBV9	TRBD2	.	TRBJ2-3	TGTGCCAGCAGCGTAGCTACGCTAGCGGGAGGGCTTATGGGAGATACGCAGTATTTT	CASSVATLAGGLMGDTQYF